Included here is one T cell receptor beta chain sequence, with context. Per the authors' pipeline: Amplifying reference gene primers gave estimates of nucleated cell counts. Libraries were prepared by immunoSEQ multiplex PCR; TCRdb keeps only in-frame clonotypes and omits some of them. That table supplies the V and J calls and clone size; D and trimming were determined from the DNA. The sample contains 100,000 to 150,000 clones, about 85% of which appear only once. V was shortened by 6 bases and J by 1 base, with 13 bases between the two germline ends. The CDR3 loop spans 14 amino acids. Germline CDR1 reads SGDLS; CDR2 reads YYNGEE. These data belong to a study of blood T cell repertoires in COVID-19. Study background: Samples of COVID-19 (acute and convalescent) were obtained from the United States, Italy and Spain. Sources were T cells, B-cell-depleted T cells, or PBMCs; the material itself was cDNA or gDNA.

The genes are TRBV9 and TRBJ1-1, with TRBD1 as a possible D gene (5 bases). This clonotype was obtained from a man in his 70s with acute or convalescent COVID-19. Sample: peripheral blood. The DNA for the CDR3 is TGTGCCAGCAACCTCGGGGGGACGAACACTGAAGCTTTCTTT. This codes for CASNLGGTNTEAFF.